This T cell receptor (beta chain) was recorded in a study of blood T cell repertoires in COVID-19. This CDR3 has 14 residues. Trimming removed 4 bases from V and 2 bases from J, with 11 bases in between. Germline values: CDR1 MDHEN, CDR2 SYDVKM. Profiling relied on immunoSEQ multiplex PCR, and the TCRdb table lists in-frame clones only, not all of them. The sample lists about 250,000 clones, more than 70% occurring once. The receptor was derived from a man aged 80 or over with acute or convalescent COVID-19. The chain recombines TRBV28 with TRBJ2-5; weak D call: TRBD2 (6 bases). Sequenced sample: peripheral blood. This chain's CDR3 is CASSWSGRQETQYF. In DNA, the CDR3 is TGTGCCAGCAGTTGGTCCGGGAGACAAGAGACCCAGTACTTC. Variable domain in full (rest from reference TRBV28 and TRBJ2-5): DVKVTQSSRYLVKRTGEKVFLECVQDMDHENMFWYRQDPGLGLRLIYFSYDVKMKEKGDIPEGYSVSREKKERFSLILESASTNQTSMYLCASSWSGRQETQYFGPGTRLLVL.